Only a few counts were recorded for the clone carrying this T cell receptor (beta chain). Investigators prepared the TCR beta libraries by applying iRepertoire HTBI primers and Arm-PCR of CDR3 regions. TCRdb processed the multiplex PCR reads anew with MiXCR; each CDR3 protein has one entry. The table lists hundreds of thousands of distinct CDR3 sequences, about 16% of them singletons. The source of the sample is a study of regulatory T cells in long-lasting Graves disease. Time point here: newly diagnosed GD, antithyroid drugs for less than 3 months. PBMCs were the source of the RNA used for TCR sequencing. Germline V gene sequence: CDR1 SGHRS, CDR2 YFSETQ. V was clipped by 4 bases and J by 3 bases; unmatched bases: 6. The CDR3 is made up of 17 amino acids. This sample was shared with a second study, whose subject was T cells in Graves' hyperthyroidism and ophthalmopathy. As that study records: Patients aged 18 to 65 with hyperthyroidism were newly diagnosed, with duration under 2 months.

The J gene is TRBJ2-1, the V gene TRBV5-1, with 14 bases identical to TRBD2. The TCR sequence derives from a woman in her 30s with Graves disease. The specimen was peripheral blood mononuclear cells (PBMCs), collected at new diagnosis, from a patient treated with antithyroid drugs. This CDR3 is CASSVYGTSGSYNEQFF. Here the CDR3 DNA reads TGCGCCAGCAGCGTCTACGGGACTAGCGGGAGCTACAATGAGCAGTTCTTC.